One and the same sample provided the 20 T cell receptor beta chains below, sequenced in a study of T cells in Graves' hyperthyroidism and ophthalmopathy. TCR beta CDR3 regions were amplified from RNA transcripts. RT-PCR in the first round (using the HTBI primer set) targeted the TCR CDR3. TCRdb reprocessed the multiplex PCR reads with MiXCR, giving one entry per CDR3 protein. The sample includes 500,000 to 700,000 distinct CDR3 sequences, 16% of them seen just once. The sequencing input was blood. The origin of the receptors is a woman in her late teens or twenties with Graves' hyperthyroidism.

The V and J genes are TRBV19 and TRBJ2-1, with D hard to call. The CDR3 covers 15 residues. Trimming left V 3 bases short and J 7 bases short, with 16 bases between. In germline, CDR1 is LNHDA, CDR2 SQIVND (reference sequence). The CDR3 DNA sequence: TGTGCCAGTAGTATTCAGGATGACCTTGGGAATGAGCAGTTCTTC. The encoded protein is CASSIQDDLGNEQFF.

This clonotype was observed many times. The chain uses TRBV18 and TRBJ2-5, with D unresolved. CDR1 is KGHSH, CDR2 LQKENI, per germline. This CDR3 has 13 residues. V was shortened by 2 bases and J by 4 bases, with 8 bases between the two germline ends. The CDR3 here is CASSPDFLETQYF. The CDR3, as DNA: TGTGCCAGCTCACCAGATTTTTTAGAGACCCAGTACTTC. Using reference TRBV18 and TRBJ2-5 for the parts outside the CDR3, the full variable domain is NAGVMQNPRHLVRRRGQEARLRCSPMKGHSHVYWYRQLPEEGLKFMVYLQKENIIDESGMPKERFSAEFPKEGPSILRIQQVVRGDSAAYFCASSPDFLETQYFGPGTRLLVL.

V gene TRBV6-1 combines with J gene TRBJ1-1; no firm D call. Trimming cost V 7 bases and J 0 bases, with 12 bases left between them. Looked up from germline, CDR1 is MNHNS and CDR2 is SASEGT. The CDR3 contains 14 residues. In nucleotides, the CDR3 is TGTGCCAGCATCCAGGAATACTTGAACACTGAAGCTTTCTTT. Protein sequence: CASIQEYLNTEAFF.

The chain uses TRBV6-1 and TRBJ1-2; D remains ambiguous. Looked up from germline, CDR1 is MNHNS and CDR2 is SASEGT. The V gene lost 6 bases and the J gene lost 2 bases, with 7 bases spanning the gap. There are 12 residues in the CDR3. The CDR3 region is CASSSENYGYTF. In DNA, the CDR3 is TGTGCCAGCAGCTCGGAAAACTATGGCTACACCTTC.

This clonotype came up a few times. The rearrangement uses TRBV18 and TRBJ2-3; 10 bases are shared with TRBD2. There are 16 residues in the CDR3. The V gene's germline CDR1 is KGHSH and CDR2 LQKENI. After removal of 3 bases from V and 1 base from J, the junction contained 4 bases not matched to a gene. CDR3: CASSPLSGGGTDTQYF. As DNA, the CDR3 is TGTGCCAGCTCACCCCTCAGCGGGGGGGGCACAGATACGCAGTATTTT.

This clonotype was counted at least ten times. The chain combines TRBV28 with TRBJ2-1; TRBD2 agrees at 12 bases. V lost 6 bases and J lost 8; bases outside the gene matches: 8. The CDR3 runs 15 residues. Germline V gene data show CDR1 as MDHEN and CDR2 as SYDVKM. CDR3 DNA: TGTGCCAGCAGCCAAAGACTAGCGGGAGCTGATGAGCAGTTCTTC. It yields the protein CASSQRLAGADEQFF.

This sequence joins TRBV10-2 and TRBJ1-3; TRBD1 matches at 8 bases. CDR1 is WSHSY, CDR2 SAAADI, per germline. The V gene end was trimmed by 0 bases and the J gene end by 2 bases; junction bases not matched to a gene: 3. CDR3 length: 16 residues. CDR3 loop: CASSESQGAPGNTIYF. In DNA, the CDR3 is TGCGCCAGCAGTGAGTCCCAGGGGGCACCTGGAAACACCATATATTTT.

This clonotype was seen many times. The V gene is TRBV6-2 or TRBV6-3, the J gene TRBJ2-7; no clear D. CDR1 and CDR2 (germline): MNHEY, SVGEGT. Trimming stripped 2 bases from V and 1 base from J, with 9 bases between. This CDR3 spans 14 amino acids. The CDR3 loop reads CASSYAPGSYEQYF. The CDR3 coding sequence is TGTGCCAGCAGTTACGCTCCCGGGTCCTACGAGCAGTACTTC.

This clonotype was seen only a few times. The genes are TRBV7-9 and TRBJ2-3, with 8 bases matching TRBD2. The trim removed 1 base at V and 6 bases at J, leaving 9 bases unmatched. CDR1 SEHNR and CDR2 FQNEAQ come from the germline V gene (reference sequence). This CDR3 contains 16 residues. The CDR3 sequence: CASSLGGRGVSDTQYF. CDR3 DNA sequence: TGTGCCAGCAGCTTAGGGGGGCGGGGGGTCTCGGATACGCAGTATTTT.

This clonotype came up many times. The J gene is TRBJ1-1, the V gene TRBV6-1; 7 bases agree with TRBD1. The CDR3 consists of 16 residues. Germline CDR1 and CDR2: MNHNS and SASEGT. V lost 8 bases, J lost 0 bases, and 12 bases stayed unmatched. CDR3 region: CASGTVRGLLNTEAFF. CDR3 sequence (DNA): TGTGCCAGCGGGACGGTAAGGGGGCTCCTGAACACTGAAGCTTTCTTT.

This clonotype occurred many times. The chain carries TRBV7-2 and TRBJ2-7; unclear D gene. The CDR3 is made up of 14 amino acids. The germline CDR1 and CDR2 sequences are SGHTA and FQGNSA. The V gene lost 0 bases and the J gene lost 4 bases, with 10 bases spanning the gap. CDR3 sequence (DNA): TGTGCCAGCAGCTTAGCCCGGCTAGTATACGAGCAGTACTTC. Translated: CASSLARLVYEQYF.

This rearrangement joins TRBV9 to TRBJ2-7; TRBD1 is a possible D gene (5 bases). The CDR3 has 14 residues. Trimming shortened V by 3 bases and J by 0 bases, and 10 bases separated the two germline ends. Germline V CDR1 and CDR2: SGDLS, YYNGEE. CDR3 nucleotide sequence: TGTGCCAGCAGCGCAGGGTCCCTCTCCTACGAGCAGTACTTC. Protein: CASSAGSLSYEQYF.

The gene calls are TRBV5-6 and TRBJ1-5; D may be TRBD1 (6 bases). Between the trimmed V and J ends, which lost 0 bases and 9 bases, there was a span of 10 bases. Germline V gives CDR1 SGHDT, CDR2 YYEEEE. CDR3 size: 13 residues. CDR3 sequence (DNA): TGTGCCAGCAGCTTGGTACAGGGAGGGCCCCAGCATTTT. Its translation is CASSLVQGGPQHF.

This clonotype was seen many times. The V call is TRBV10-3, the J call TRBJ1-4; D gene ambiguous. Trimming removed 2 bases at V and 1 base at J, with 8 bases between. Germline V CDR1 and CDR2: ENHRY, SYGVKD. The CDR3 sequence is 15 residues long. DNA for the CDR3: TGTGCCATCAGTGAGGGCCACTTAACTAATGAAAAACTGTTTTTT. Translated: CAISEGHLTNEKLFF.

This clonotype was counted between two and nine times. V and J are TRBV7-8 and TRBJ2-7; D unclear. Germline CDR1 is SGHVS and CDR2 is FQNEAQ. Trimming cost V 5 bases and J 5 bases, with 19 bases left between them. This CDR3 is built from 15 residues. Written as DNA, the CDR3 is TGTGCCAGCAGCCCGCCTGGGGTCCGGCCGCACGAGCAGTACTTC. This encodes CASSPPGVRPHEQYF.

This clonotype was observed at least ten times. The CDR3 DNA sequence: TGTGCCAGCAGCTTAGATATAGCGGGAGAGGATACGCAGTATTTT. It translates to CASSLDIAGEDTQYF. The V call is TRBV7-8, the J call TRBJ2-3; 9 bases align to TRBD2. Germline V gene lookup returns CDR1 SGHVS and CDR2 FQNEAQ. CDR3 length: 15 amino acids. J lost 6 bases, V lost 1 base, and 5 bases had no gene match.

Comments on this clonotype: A much larger clone lies one base from this, so it may be a read error. This chain uses TRBV2 with TRBJ1-1; 7 bases align to TRBD1. Germline V lookup: CDR1 SNHLY, CDR2 FYNNEI. Trimming removed 6 bases from V and 9 bases from J; junction bases left unmatched: 7. The CDR3 runs to 12 residues. The CDR3 coding sequence is TGTGCCAGCAGACGACAGGGACCCAAAGCTTTCTTT. Translating it yields CASRRQGPKAFF.

This clonotype was seen at least ten times. V gene TRBV29-1 combines with J gene TRBJ2-1; D unclear. CDR1 SQVTM and CDR2 ANQGSEA come from the germline V gene. CDR3 length: 14 amino acids. Deletions cut 4 bases from V and 5 bases from J, with 15 bases between. The CDR3 reads CSVGYSRINNEQFF. The CDR3 bases are TGCAGCGTTGGGTACAGCCGAATTAACAATGAGCAGTTCTTC.

V and J are TRBV7-2 and TRBJ1-1; D is uncertain. The ends were cut back, 1 base at V and 1 base at J, with 7 bases in the middle. The CDR3 is 14 amino acids. Germline loops: CDR1 SGHTA, CDR2 FQGNSA. The CDR3 loop is CASSLDVANTEAFF. CDR3 sequence (DNA): TGTGCCAGCAGCTTAGATGTGGCGAACACTGAAGCTTTCTTT.

This clonotype has ten or more counts. The CDR3 DNA sequence: TGCAGTGCTAGAGATAGCCGGGGAATGGCAGATACGCAGTATTTT. This encodes CSARDSRGMADTQYF. The rearrangement links TRBV20-1 to TRBJ2-3; tentative D call: TRBD2 (5 bases). V lost 0 bases to trimming and J lost 4 bases, with 14 bases between them. CDR1 and CDR2 from the germline V gene are DFQATT and SNEGSKA (reference sequence). The CDR3 totals 15 residues.